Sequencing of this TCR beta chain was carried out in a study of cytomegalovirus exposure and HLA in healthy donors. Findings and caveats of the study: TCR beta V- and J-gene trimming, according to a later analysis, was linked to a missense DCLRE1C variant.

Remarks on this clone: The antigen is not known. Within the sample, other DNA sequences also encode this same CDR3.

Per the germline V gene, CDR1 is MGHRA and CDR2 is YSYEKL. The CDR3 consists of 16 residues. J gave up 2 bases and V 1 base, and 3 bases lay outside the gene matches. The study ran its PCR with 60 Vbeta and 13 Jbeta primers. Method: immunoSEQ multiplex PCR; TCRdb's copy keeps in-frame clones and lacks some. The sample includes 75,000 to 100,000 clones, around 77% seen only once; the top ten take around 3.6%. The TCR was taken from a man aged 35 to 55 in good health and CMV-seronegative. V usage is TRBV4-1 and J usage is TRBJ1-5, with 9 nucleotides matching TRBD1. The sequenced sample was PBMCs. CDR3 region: CASSQVWTGGNQPQHF. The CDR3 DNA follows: TGCGCCAGCAGCCAAGTTTGGACAGGGGGCAATCAGCCCCAGCATTTT.